Following are 29 T cell receptor beta chains from one sample sequenced in a study of breast tumors, draining lymph nodes, adjacent tissues (dated by TCRdb to 2015 to 2016). Library construction relied on multiplex PCR. Sequencing was performed on an Illumina HiSeq 2000. TCRdb took the public reads, trimmed them with fastp at Q25, ran MiXCR for clone calling and kept in-frame beta chains. Entries are consolidated by CDR3 protein sequence, retaining the most common genes and DNA. This sample is represented by about 180,000 distinct CDR3 sequences; approximately 30% of them were singletons. About 4% of the sample goes to the ten largest clones. The axillary draining lymph nodes of breast cancer patients were the source of the lymph node samples. The sequenced sample was axillary lymph node tissue. These receptors originate from a female donor with breast cancer. Some clones in this sample may be carry-over from other donors' samples.

The genes are TRBV10-1 and TRBJ1-1; a weak D match, TRBD1 (5 bases). Trimming removed 4 bases from V and 6 bases from J, with 9 bases in between. The CDR3 sequence is 12 residues long. In germline, CDR1 is WNHNN, CDR2 SYGVQD (reference sequence). The CDR3: CASSGPGPEAFF. The CDR3 bases are TGCGCCAGCAGTGGGCCGGGACCTGAAGCTTTCTTT.

In this sample, this clonotype turned up many times. The gene calls are TRBV24-1 and TRBJ1-5; 8 nucleotides agree with TRBD1. The CDR3 is 14 residues long. The germline gives CDR1 KGHDR, CDR2 SFDVKD. V shed 5 bases, J shed 7 bases, and the junction held 6 bases outside the gene matches. The DNA of the CDR3 is TGTGCCACCAGTGGCGACAGGGGAGGCCAGCCCCAGCATTTT. Translated, it gives CATSGDRGGQPQHF.

This clonotype was detected ten times or more. The gene calls are TRBV5-6 and TRBJ2-7; 11 bases line up with TRBD1. CDR1 is SGHDT, CDR2 YYEEEE, per germline. The CDR3 is 16 amino acids. The J segment lost 2 bases and the V segment lost 2 bases, leaving 6 bases of the junction unmatched. The CDR3 protein is CASSFNPGQGAYEQYF. The CDR3 nucleotides read TGTGCCAGCAGCTTCAATCCGGGACAGGGGGCCTACGAGCAGTACTTC.

This clonotype was observed a single time. The V and J genes are TRBV25-1 and TRBJ1-4; TRBD1 matches 7 bases. The CDR3 spans 19 residues. Unmatched junction bases numbered 20, after V lost 7 bases and J lost 3 bases. Germline loops: CDR1 MGHDK, CDR2 SYGVNS. The CDR3 reads CASTTSRQGPGKANEKLFF. The CDR3 DNA reads TGTGCCAGCACCACCTCAAGACAGGGCCCGGGGAAGGCTAATGAAAAACTGTTTTTT. Looking up the rest from reference TRBV25-1 and TRBJ1-4 gives the full variable domain: EADIYQTPRYLVIGTGKKITLECSQTMGHDKMYWYQQDPGMELHLIHYSYGVNSTEKGDLSSESTVSRIRTEHFPLTLESARPSHTSQYLCASTTSRQGPGKANEKLFFGSGTQLSVL.

In its sample, this clonotype was seen many times. The V call is TRBV12-3 or TRBV12-4, the J call TRBJ1-5; D is ambiguous. This CDR3 is 13 amino acids long. V shed 5 bases and J shed 7 bases, with 12 bases lying between them. The CDR3 DNA reads as TGTGCCAGCAGTCCAACCAATAGACAGCCCCAGCATTTT. Translation gives CASSPTNRQPQHF.

This clonotype has a count of ten or more. This chain connects TRBV9 to TRBJ1-2; 9 nucleotides agree with TRBD1. CDR3 length: 15 residues. V gave up 3 bases and J gave up 8 bases; unmatched junction bases: 11. From germline, CDR1 is SGDLS and CDR2 YYNGEE. In DNA form, the CDR3 reads TGTGCCAGCAGCGACCGGGACAGGGAGGTTTGGGGCTACACCTTC. Protein: CASSDRDREVWGYTF.

The genes are TRBV4-2 and TRBJ1-2, with TRBD1 matching over 11 bases. CDR3 size: 19 residues. Germline-derived CDR1 and CDR2 are LGHNA and YNFKEQ. Trimming cost V 4 bases and J 8 bases; bases outside gene matches: 21. The CDR3 nucleotides are TGTGCCAGCAGCCGAGTAGGTGGTTATGGGGACAGGGGGTCTAGCGGCTACACCTTC. It codes for CASSRVGGYGDRGSSGYTF.

This clonotype was seen at least ten times. V and J are TRBV10-3 and TRBJ2-7, with 9 bases matching TRBD2. Germline V lookup: CDR1 ENHRY, CDR2 SYGVKD. Trimming at V came to 5 bases and at J to 5 bases, leaving 10 bases not matched to a gene. CDR3 length: 15 residues. The CDR3 coding sequence is TGTGCCATCAGTCATAGTAAGGCGGGAGGGCACGAGCAGTACTTC. This encodes CAISHSKAGGHEQYF.

This clonotype qualifies as medium-sized. This chain joins TRBV5-6 and TRBJ1-5; D is unresolved. Germline lookup yields CDR1 SGHDT and CDR2 YYEEEE. This CDR3 has 12 amino acids. V shed 4 bases and J shed 6 bases, with 8 bases lying between them. The CDR3 bases are TGTGCCAGCAGCGCGTTTAGTCAGCCCCAGCATTTT. Translation: CASSAFSQPQHF.

This clonotype came up many times. V and J are TRBV20-1 and TRBJ1-2, with a tentative D call TRBD1 (5 bases). The germline V gene has CDR1 DFQATT and CDR2 SNEGSKA (reference sequence). The V end was cut by 5 bases, the J end by 0 bases, with 10 bases between. This CDR3 comprises 13 residues. CDR3 nucleotide sequence: TGCAGTGCTTCAGCGACAGCTAACTATGGCTACACCTTC. Amino acids: CSASATANYGYTF.

This rearrangement joins TRBV29-1 to TRBJ2-6, with 8 positions matching TRBD2. In germline, CDR1 is SQVTM, CDR2 ANQGSEA. The junction had 6 bases not matched to a gene; V was cut back by 1 base and J by 4 bases. This CDR3 comprises 16 residues. CDR3 coding DNA: TGCAGCGTTGAAGTAGCGGGAAGCTCCGGGGCCAACGTCCTGACTTTC. It specifies CSVEVAGSSGANVLTF.

This clonotype has ten or more counts. This chain links TRBV5-6 with TRBJ2-5; D gene ambiguous. V shed 4 bases and J shed 7 bases, with 17 bases lying between them. The length of the CDR3 is 14 residues. In germline, CDR1 is SGHDT, CDR2 YYEEEE. CDR3: CASSPRTNWGTQYF. DNA for the CDR3: TGTGCCAGCAGCCCCAGGACCAACTGGGGGACCCAGTACTTC.

With respect to this clonotype: Lacking the conserved final phenylalanine or tryptophan, this CDR3 likely reflects a read error. Because the CDR3's place on the DNA is in doubt, the DNA is left out and the CDR3 is given as listed by TCRdb. The V and J genes are TRBV20-1 and TRBJ1-4. Germline V gives CDR1 DFQATT, CDR2 SNEGSKA (reference sequence). The CDR3 is 10 residues long, counting both termini. The chain's CDR3 is CSASLTSGIY.

This clonotype came up a few times. A much larger clonotype is one base distant, so this may be a read error. V usage is TRBV6-1 and J usage is TRBJ2-7; D gene ambiguous. The V gene lost 8 bases and the J gene lost 4 bases, with 9 bases spanning the gap. Germline CDR1 and CDR2: MNHNS and SASEGT. This CDR3 spans 11 amino acids. In DNA, the CDR3 is TGTGCCAGCCCACGTGGGTACGAGCAGTACTTC. It yields the protein CASPRGYEQYF.

This chain joins TRBV5-1 and TRBJ2-7; 7 bases agree with TRBD2. TRBJ2-3 matches the DNA end more closely, so the J call is doubtful. The germline V gene encodes CDR1 SGHRS and CDR2 YFSETQ. This CDR3 spans 14 amino acids. DNA for the CDR3: TGCGCCAGCAGCTTCCTGGGAGGGGCCTACGAGCAGTATTTT. Protein product: CASSFLGGAYEQYF.

The V gene is TRBV2, the J gene TRBJ1-1, with 9 bases lining up with TRBD1. This CDR3 spans 16 amino acids. J lost 3 bases, V lost 4 bases, and 9 bases had no gene match. Germline V lookup: CDR1 SNHLY, CDR2 FYNNEI. CDR3 residues: CASSVLPGTGYTEAFF. In DNA form, the CDR3 reads TGTGCCAGCAGTGTTCTTCCGGGGACAGGGTACACTGAAGCTTTCTTT. Combining the CDR3 with reference TRBV2 and TRBJ1-1 gives the whole variable domain EPEVTQTPSHQVTQMGQEVILRCVPISNHLYFYWYRQILGQKVEFLVSFYNNEISEKSEIFDDQFSVERPDGSNFTLKIRSTKLEDSAMYFCASSVLPGTGYTEAFFGQGTRLTVV.

The V call is TRBV20-1, the J call TRBJ1-5; maybe TRBD1 (6 bases). The V end lost 3 bases, the J end lost 5 bases, and 17 bases lay between the germline ends. The CDR3 runs to 15 residues. The germline gives CDR1 DFQATT, CDR2 SNEGSKA (reference sequence). CDR3 region: CSASFLAGAHQPQHF. CDR3 sequence (DNA): TGCAGTGCTAGTTTCCTAGCGGGGGCGCATCAGCCCCAGCATTTT.

This chain uses TRBV28 with TRBJ2-7, with D hard to call. This CDR3 comprises 12 residues. Trimming left V 7 bases short and J 2 bases short, with 9 bases between. CDR1 is MDHEN, CDR2 SYDVKM, per germline. Written as DNA, the CDR3 is TGTGCCAGCACCGATGTCGCCTACGAGCAGTACTTC. Amino acids: CASTDVAYEQYF.

This clonotype was observed many times. This chain connects TRBV20-1 to TRBJ1-2; unclear D gene. This CDR3 has 13 amino acids. Germline V lookup: CDR1 DFQATT, CDR2 SNEGSKA (reference sequence). V dropped 0 bases and J dropped 0 bases, with 5 bases sitting between them. CDR3 amino acids: CSAREATNYGYTF. CDR3 nucleotides: TGCAGTGCTAGAGAAGCTACTAACTATGGCTACACCTTC.

This clonotype showed up many times. The chain has TRBV12-3 or TRBV12-4 and TRBJ1-2; a possible D gene is TRBD1 (6 bases). Trimming shortened V by 4 bases and J by 8 bases, and 14 bases separated the two germline ends. The CDR3 consists of 13 residues. As DNA, the CDR3 is TGTGCCAGCAGTTCGGGGGGGCAAGGCGGCTACACCTTC. Its translation: CASSSGGQGGYTF.

Comments on this clonotype: The conserved phenylalanine or tryptophan is not found at the CDR3 terminus, so this likely reflects a read error. The limits of the CDR3 on the DNA are not certain, so only TCRdb's listed CDR3 is given. The chain combines TRBV15 with TRBJ1-4; no check of the table's D call, TRBD1, against the DNA was made. CDR1 LNHNV and CDR2 YYDKDF come from the germline V gene (reference sequence). Both ends counted, the CDR3 spans 15 residues. This CDR3 is CATSTDRDNVLTFGA.

Points on this clonotype: A read error may be the cause here, since a much bigger clone is one base away. The chain uses TRBV7-3 and TRBJ2-1, with 12 positions matching TRBD2. CDR3 size: 15 residues. Looked up from germline, CDR1 is SGHTA and CDR2 is FQGTGA. The chain's CDR3 is CASSSGLAGLYEQLF. In nucleotides, the CDR3 is TGTGCCAGCAGCTCCGGACTAGCGGGACTATATGAGCAGCTCTTC.

This clonotype occurred a few times. An end of the junction differs from the germline gene, which may be a read error. The chain combines TRBV7-9 with TRBJ2-5, with D perhaps TRBD1 (8 bases). The CDR3 contains 15 residues. CDR1 is SEHNR, CDR2 FQNEAQ, per germline (reference sequence). In DNA, the CDR3 is TGTGCCAGCAGCCCGAACAGGGGGGGCCAAGAGACCCAGCACTTC. This codes for CASSPNRGGQETQHF.

Remarks on this clonotype: A much larger clone sits a single nucleotide away, making a read error possible. V usage is TRBV6-6 and J usage is TRBJ2-3, with 12 positions matching TRBD2. Germline V lookup: CDR1 MNHNY, CDR2 SVGAGI (reference sequence). Trimming removed 5 bases from V and 0 bases from J; junction bases left unmatched: 3. The CDR3 contains 16 residues. The CDR3 sequence: CASSPGLAGSTDTQYF. The CDR3, as DNA: TGTGCCAGCAGTCCCGGACTAGCGGGGAGCACAGATACGCAGTATTTT.

The table lists this clonotype with a few counts. The chain couples TRBV6-6 to TRBJ2-3, with a possible D match to TRBD1 (5 bases). This CDR3 spans 14 amino acids. V gave up 2 bases and J gave up 11 bases, with 17 bases separating them. Germline CDR1 MNHNY, CDR2 SVGAGI (reference sequence). The CDR3: CASSYNGAYNEQYF. The CDR3 DNA follows: TGTGCCAGCAGTTACAATGGGGCCTACAATGAGCAGTATTTT.

This chain connects TRBV10-3 to TRBJ1-2; D is undetermined. This CDR3 contains 11 residues. CDR1 is ENHRY and CDR2 is SYGVKD in the germline V gene. V gave up 7 bases and J gave up 9 bases, with 12 bases separating them. The CDR3 loop is CAITGMVSYTF. Written as DNA, the CDR3 is TGTGCCATCACCGGGATGGTGAGCTACACCTTC.

This clonotype was detected ten times or more. The chain has TRBV7-8 and TRBJ2-1; TRBD2 matches 8 bases. V was clipped by 3 bases and J by 8 bases; unmatched bases: 9. Germline CDR1 is SGHVS and CDR2 is FQNEAQ. CDR3 size: 15 residues. In nucleotides, the CDR3 is TGTGCCAGCAGCTTTCCAGCGGGAGTCCGCGATGAGCAGTTCTTC. Encoded protein: CASSFPAGVRDEQFF.

The table lists this clonotype with many counts. The chain recombines TRBV19 with TRBJ1-6; 7 bases fit TRBD1. There are 16 residues in the CDR3. Germline assignment: CDR1 LNHDA and CDR2 SQIVND (reference sequence). J lost 8 bases, V lost 5 bases, and 12 bases had no gene match. The CDR3 loop is CASSPGDSVSHSPLHF. DNA for the CDR3: TGTGCCAGTAGTCCCGGGGACAGCGTTTCGCATTCACCCCTCCACTTT.

This clonotype has ten or more counts. The chain links TRBV19 to TRBJ2-6, with 7 positions matching TRBD1. Germline trimming cut 6 bases from V and 6 bases from J; bases unmatched to any gene: 8. Germline CDR1 is LNHDA and CDR2 is SQIVND (reference sequence). The CDR3 loop spans 15 amino acids. The CDR3 DNA reads TGTGCCAGTAGACCAACAGGGGTATCGGCCAACGTCCTGACTTTC. The encoded protein is CASRPTGVSANVLTF.